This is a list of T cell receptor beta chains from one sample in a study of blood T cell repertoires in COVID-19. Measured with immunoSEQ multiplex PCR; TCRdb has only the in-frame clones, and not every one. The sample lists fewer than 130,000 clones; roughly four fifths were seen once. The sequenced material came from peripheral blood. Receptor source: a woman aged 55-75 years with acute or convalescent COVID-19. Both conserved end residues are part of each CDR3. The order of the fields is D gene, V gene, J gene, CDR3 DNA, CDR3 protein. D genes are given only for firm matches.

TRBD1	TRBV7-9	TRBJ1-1	TGTGCCAGCAGCTTGGGGGACAGGGGGCGTCCCGAAGGCACTGAAGCTTTCTTT	CASSLGDRGRPEGTEAFF
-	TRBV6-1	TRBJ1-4	TGTGCCAGCAGTGCGGAGGGAGGGGCATCCCTTGGAGGTGGTGAAAAACTGTTTTTT	CASSAEGGASLGGGEKLFF
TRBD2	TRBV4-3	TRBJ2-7	TGCGCCAGCAGCCAAGATGCCGTGGGTCTAGCGGGGGGAAGATCCTACGAGCAGTACTTC	CASSQDAVGLAGGRSYEQYF
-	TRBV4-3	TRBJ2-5	TGCGCCAGCAGCCCCCAGTTGGCGGGGCGAGAGACCCAGTACTTC	CASSPQLAGRETQYF
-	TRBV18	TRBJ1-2	TGTGCCAGCTCACCCAACACAGACTATGGCTACACCTTC	CASSPNTDYGYTF
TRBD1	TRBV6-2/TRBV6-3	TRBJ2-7	TGTGCCAGCAGCGCGGTGGGCCGACAGGGCTTTAAGTACTTC	CASSAVGRQGFKYF
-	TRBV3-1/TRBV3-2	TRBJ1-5	TGTGCCAGCAGCCAAGCGGAGTATCAGCCCCAGCATTTT	CASSQAEYQPQHF
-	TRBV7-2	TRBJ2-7	TGTGCCAGCAGCACCCGGGACAATCCCTACGAGCAGTACTTC	CASSTRDNPYEQYF
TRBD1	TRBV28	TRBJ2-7	TGTGCCAGCAGCCCGCAGGGGGCTCGGAGGGACACGATTCCATACGAGCAGTACTTC	CASSPQGARRDTIPYEQYF
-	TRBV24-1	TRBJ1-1	TGTGCCACCCAAAAAGGTACGGCAGGGAACACTGAAGCTTTCTTT	CATQKGTAGNTEAFF
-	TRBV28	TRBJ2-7	TGTGCCAGCAGTTTTGCCGGCTACGAGCAGTACTTC	CASSFAGYEQYF
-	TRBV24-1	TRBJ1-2	TGTGCCACCAGTGATTTGAATACAGCCTATGGCTACACCTTC	CATSDLNTAYGYTF
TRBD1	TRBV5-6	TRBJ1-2	TGTGCCAGCAGGGTGGGACAGGGGGAAAGCTATGGCTACACCTTC	CASRVGQGESYGYTF
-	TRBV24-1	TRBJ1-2	TGTGCCACCGGGGATTCGAACTATGGCTACACCTTC	CATGDSNYGYTF
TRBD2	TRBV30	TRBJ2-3	TGTGCCTGGATTCCCCCTCTGAATTGGGCCCGACTAGCGGGGGCTCTAGATACGCAGTATTTT	CAWIPPLNWARLAGALDTQYF
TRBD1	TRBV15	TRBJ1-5	TGTGCCACCAGCAGAGATGGACAGGGCTATCAGCCCCAGCATTTT	CATSRDGQGYQPQHF
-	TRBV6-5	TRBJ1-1	TGTGCCAGTGCTCTGGGGCCCGCCGTCGGGTTT	CASALGPAVGF
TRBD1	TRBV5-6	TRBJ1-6	TGTGCCAGCAGCGCAGGACAGGGCTTGAATTCACCCCTCCACTTT	CASSAGQGLNSPLHF
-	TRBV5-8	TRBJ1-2	TGTGCCAGCAGCTTGGACAGGGACCCTGGCTACACCTTC	CASSLDRDPGYTF
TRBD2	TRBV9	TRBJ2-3	TGTGCCAGCAGCGTAGGGCTTCTAGCGGCCACAGATACGCAGTATTTT	CASSVGLLAATDTQYF